This TCR beta chain was recovered during a study of T cell changes during pregnancy in multiple sclerosis. Trimming pared 5 bases from V and 6 bases from J, leaving 20 bases between. Germline loops: CDR1 SGHTA, CDR2 FQGTGA. The CDR3 is 15 residues long. Profiling relied on immunoSEQ multiplex PCR, and the TCRdb table lists in-frame clones only, not all of them. The data contain some 80,000 clones, about 92% of them singletons. V and J are TRBV7-3 and TRBJ2-7, with a possible D match to TRBD2 (5 bases). The material sequenced was peripheral blood, taken before pregnancy. This TCR was recovered from a female donor with multiple sclerosis, enrolled in a pregnancy study. The CDR3 sequence is CASSLSLVSSGEQYF. The DNA of the CDR3 is TGTGCCAGCAGCCTTTCACTAGTTTCGTCCGGCGAGCAGTACTTC.